These 27 T cell receptor beta chains originate from one sample sequenced in a study of T cells in Graves' hyperthyroidism and ophthalmopathy. Regions amplified from RNA transcripts were the TCR beta CDR3 regions. A set of HTBI primers served as the primers for a first-round RT-PCR of the TCR CDR3. MiXCR was run by TCRdb on the multiplex PCR reads, yielding one entry per CDR3 protein. The sample holds more than 600,000 distinct CDR3 sequences, 16% seen once. Sample: blood. Receptors were obtained from a man between 18 and 29 years old with Graves' hyperthyroidism.

There are many counts of this clonotype. The rearrangement joins TRBV28 to TRBJ2-3, with a tentative D call TRBD2 (6 bases). There are 15 residues in the CDR3. The V end was cut by 4 bases, the J end by 5 bases, with 16 bases between. The germline CDR1 and CDR2 sequences are MDHEN and SYDVKM. The CDR3 region has the DNA TGTGCCAGCAGTTCCCCCCGGGAGAGATTAGATACGCAGTATTTT. Protein product: CASSSPRERLDTQYF.

The chain links TRBV5-4 to TRBJ2-3; D remains unclear. The CDR3 contains 15 residues. Germline V gene sequence: CDR1 SGHNT, CDR2 YYREEE (reference sequence). Trimming stripped 0 bases from V and 5 bases from J, with 13 bases between. This chain's CDR3 is CASSLDPPPGDTQYF. In DNA form, the CDR3 reads TGTGCCAGCAGCTTGGACCCCCCCCCGGGAGATACGCAGTATTTT.

V gene TRBV20-1 combines with J gene TRBJ1-5, with TRBD1 identical over 11 bases. From germline, CDR1 is DFQATT and CDR2 SNEGSKA (reference sequence). The V gene end was trimmed by 6 bases and the J gene end by 1 base; junction bases not matched to a gene: 8. The CDR3 has 16 amino acids. CDR3 amino acids: CSAHGTGGGSNQPQHF. The CDR3 DNA is TGCAGTGCGCACGGGACAGGGGGAGGAAGCAATCAGCCCCAGCATTTT.

This clonotype was seen more than once but under ten times. The chain uses TRBV13 and TRBJ2-5; 9 nucleotides align to TRBD2. The CDR3 runs 17 residues. The junction had 15 bases not matched to a gene; V was cut back by 5 bases and J by 5 bases. Germline V lookup: CDR1 PRHDT, CDR2 FYEKMQ (reference sequence). The CDR3 nucleotides are TGTGCCAGCAGCCCCCGTTCTGCTAGCGGGGATTGGGAGACCCAGTACTTC. Protein sequence: CASSPRSASGDWETQYF.

As regards this clonotype: In this CDR3 the conserved last residue, phenylalanine or tryptophan, is missing, so a read error is likely. The CDR3: CASSQDSGYNEQFL. CDR3 sequence (DNA): TGCGCCAGCAGCCAAGATAGCGGGTACAATGAGCAGTTCCTC. The chain has TRBV4-1 and TRBJ2-1; 7 positions match TRBD2. Germline CDR1 is MGHRA and CDR2 is YSYEKL. V shed 0 bases and J 4 bases; nucleotides not matched to a gene: 0. The length of the CDR3 is 14 residues.

The table lists this clonotype with a few counts. This chain uses TRBV7-3 with TRBJ2-1; 9 bases map to TRBD2. The germline V gene encodes CDR1 SGHTA and CDR2 FQGTGA. This CDR3 is built from 13 residues. After removal of 6 bases from V and 10 bases from J, the junction contained 7 bases not matched to a gene. CDR3 nucleotide sequence: TGTGCCAGCAGTGATAGCGGGAGAGGGGAGCAGTTCTTC. Its translation is CASSDSGRGEQFF.

A remark on this clonotype: This clone may be a read error of a much larger clone one base away. The chain combines TRBV3-1 with TRBJ2-5, with 8 bases identical to TRBD2. Per germline, CDR1 LGHDT and CDR2 YNNKEL (reference sequence). The CDR3 spans 16 residues. CDR3: CASSRGLAGSQETQHF. The CDR3 DNA sequence: TGTGCCAGCAGCCGAGGACTAGCTGGCTCCCAAGAGACCCAGCACTTC.

This clonotype was counted at least ten times. CDR3 sequence (DNA): TGTGCCAGCATAGCGGGGGGCAACACAGATACGCAGTATTTT. Translating gives CASIAGGNTDTQYF. This chain connects TRBV28 to TRBJ2-3; 10 nucleotides line up with TRBD2. Germline V gene data show CDR1 as MDHEN and CDR2 as SYDVKM. The CDR3 runs to 14 residues. V trimming: 7 bases; J trimming: 2 bases; junction bases outside the gene matches: 3.

This clonotype was found a few times. The V and J genes are TRBV5-1 and TRBJ2-5, with 8 positions matching TRBD1. The CDR3 is 14 amino acids. The germline V gene encodes CDR1 SGHRS and CDR2 YFSETQ. With 4 bases clipped from V and 5 bases from J, the junction kept 7 bases outside the gene matches. This CDR3 is CASSRTGPGETQYF. The CDR3 DNA reads as TGCGCCAGCAGCAGGACAGGGCCAGGGGAGACCCAGTACTTC.

There are a few counts of this clonotype. This chain joins TRBV4-2 and TRBJ2-5, with D possibly TRBD2 on 5 matching bases. The CDR3 totals 16 residues. Germline assignment: CDR1 LGHNA and CDR2 YNFKEQ. V was pared by 6 bases and J by 4 bases, with 21 bases between. In DNA form, the CDR3 reads TGTGCCAGCAGGACGAACGGGCGGAGGCCCTCAGAGACCCAGTACTTC. Translation gives CASRTNGRRPSETQYF.

With respect to this clonotype: The CDR3 does not end in the conserved phenylalanine or tryptophan, so this is likely a read error. The chain links TRBV6-2 or TRBV6-3 to TRBJ2-1, with 8 bases aligning to TRBD2. CDR1 is MNHEY and CDR2 is SVGEGT in the germline V gene. Trimming at V came to 4 bases and at J to 7 bases, leaving 15 bases not matched to a gene. The CDR3 has 17 amino acids. This chain's CDR3 is CASSSLAGPLPGNEQFL. The CDR3 DNA reads as TGTGCCAGCAGTTCGCTAGCGGGTCCACTCCCGGGGAATGAGCAGTTCCTC.

V usage is TRBV24-1 and J usage is TRBJ1-2, with 9 bases aligning to TRBD1. J lost 4 bases, V lost 4 bases, and 6 bases had no gene match. The CDR3 has 15 amino acids. Germline V gene lookup returns CDR1 KGHDR and CDR2 SFDVKD. This CDR3 is CATSDPGQGGYGYTF. As DNA, the CDR3 is TGTGCCACCAGTGACCCGGGACAGGGCGGCTATGGCTACACCTTC.

Many counts were recorded for this clonotype. The genes are TRBV6-1 and TRBJ2-5; D assignment may be TRBD1 or TRBD2 (5 bases each). V lost 5 bases and J 4 bases, leaving 14 bases between the germline ends. CDR3 size: 14 residues. The germline CDR1 and CDR2 sequences are MNHNS and SASEGT. The CDR3 coding sequence is TGTGCCAGCAGTTTGGGACGGCTAGGAGAGACCCAGTACTTC. Translation gives CASSLGRLGETQYF.

In this sample, this clonotype turned up many times. The chain employs TRBV28 and TRBJ1-2; 7 bases map to TRBD1. V lost 1 base, J lost 8 bases, and 1 base stayed unmatched. The CDR3 is 12 amino acids. CDR1 MDHEN and CDR2 SYDVKM come from the germline V gene. The DNA for the CDR3 is TGTGCCAGCAGTTTATTGGACAGGGGCTACACCTTC. As protein: CASSLLDRGYTF.

V gene TRBV29-1 combines with J gene TRBJ2-1; 7 bases agree with TRBD2. With the DNA end fitting TRBJ2-7 better, the J assignment may be wrong. Per germline, CDR1 SQVTM and CDR2 ANQGSEA. This CDR3 has 14 amino acids. DNA of the CDR3: TGCAGCGTTTCGCGGGCGGGAGTTCACAATGAGCAGTACTTC. Protein sequence: CSVSRAGVHNEQYF.

This clonotype was counted a few times. This rearrangement joins TRBV7-2 to TRBJ2-7; 9 nucleotides align to TRBD2. Germline CDR1 is SGHTA and CDR2 is FQGNSA. The CDR3 extends over 15 amino acids. V shed 4 bases, J shed 4 bases, and the junction held 8 bases outside the gene matches. CDR3 DNA sequence: TGTGCCAGCAGCTCCTTGACTAGCGGAAGGTACGAGCAGTACTTC. Its protein is CASSSLTSGRYEQYF.

The table lists this clonotype with many counts. The chain employs TRBV11-3 and TRBJ2-6; 8 nucleotides line up with TRBD2. This CDR3 has 19 amino acids. Germline lookup yields CDR1 SGHNT and CDR2 YENEEA. Trimming took 5 bases from V and 0 from J; bases not matched to a gene: 12. As DNA, the CDR3 is TGTGCCAGCAGCCCAGTCACTAGCGGTGGGGTCTCTGGGGCCAACGTCCTGACTTTC. Protein sequence: CASSPVTSGGVSGANVLTF.

This clonotype was recorded at least ten times. V usage is TRBV28 and J usage is TRBJ1-5; the D is unclear. Trimming took 3 bases from V and 5 from J, leaving 8 bases between them. The CDR3 extends over 13 amino acids. The germline gives CDR1 MDHEN, CDR2 SYDVKM. Here the CDR3 reads CASSLGSDQPQHF. The CDR3 nucleotides read TGTGCCAGCAGTTTGGGGTCCGATCAGCCCCAGCATTTT. Looking up the rest from reference TRBV28 and TRBJ1-5 gives the full variable domain: DVKVTQSSRYLVKRTGEKVFLECVQDMDHENMFWYRQDPGLGLRLIYFSYDVKMKEKGDIPEGYSVSREKKERFSLILESASTNQTSMYLCASSLGSDQPQHFGDGTRLSIL.

The chain uses TRBV6-2 or TRBV6-3 and TRBJ2-3, with 9 bases fitting TRBD2. The junction had 13 bases not matched to a gene; V was cut back by 7 bases and J by 2 bases. The CDR3 totals 17 residues. Per germline, CDR1 MNHEY and CDR2 SVGEGT. The CDR3 spells CASTVAGARPSTDTQYF. DNA for the CDR3: TGTGCCAGCACGGTAGCGGGAGCCCGCCCCTCCACAGATACGCAGTATTTT.

This chain links TRBV30 with TRBJ1-6, with 10 bases that match TRBD1. The CDR3 runs 12 residues. CDR1 GTSNPN and CDR2 SVGIG come from the germline V gene (reference sequence). V dropped 8 bases and J dropped 7; count of bases not matched to a gene: 2. The CDR3, as DNA: TGTGCCCGGGGACAGGGGAATTCACCCCTCCACTTT. It translates to CARGQGNSPLHF.

This clonotype has just a few counts. V is TRBV19 and J is TRBJ1-2; D is possibly TRBD1 (5 bases). Looked up from germline, CDR1 is LNHDA and CDR2 is SQIVND (reference sequence). This CDR3 is 15 amino acids long. V lost 1 base to trimming and J lost 7 bases, with 16 bases between them. The CDR3 sequence is CASSIGGGTFFGYTF. For the CDR3, the DNA is TGTGCCAGTAGTATAGGTGGGGGAACCTTTTTTGGCTACACCTTC.

This chain uses TRBV4-1 with TRBJ2-7; D perhaps matches TRBD1 (5 bases). This CDR3 region has 15 residues. The V end was cut by 0 bases, the J end by 0 bases, with 9 bases between. Germline V gives CDR1 MGHRA, CDR2 YSYEKL. CDR3 DNA: TGCGCCAGCAGCCAAGAGACAGCCAGCTCCTACGAGCAGTACTTC. It yields the protein CASSQETASSYEQYF.

The chain has TRBV6-4 and TRBJ2-7, with D hard to call. V was cut by 5 bases and J by 4 bases, with 21 bases left in between. The CDR3 length is 16 residues. In germline, CDR1 is MRHNA, CDR2 SNTAGT. CDR3 bases: TGTGCCAGCAGTTCGCCCGGCTGGAGCAAGAGTTACGAGCAGTACTTC. It codes for CASSSPGWSKSYEQYF.

This clonotype turned up a few times. CDR3 nucleotide sequence: TGTGCCAGTAGTATGCTAAGGACAGCCGACAATCAGCCCCAGCATTTT. It encodes CASSMLRTADNQPQHF. The chain links TRBV19 to TRBJ1-5; TRBD1 is a possible D gene (6 bases). The CDR3 consists of 16 residues. The germline V and J ends were trimmed by 3 bases and 3 bases, with 15 bases remaining between them. Germline assignment: CDR1 LNHDA and CDR2 SQIVND (reference sequence).

The table lists this clonotype with a few counts. The chain has TRBV7-6 and TRBJ2-3; 8 positions match TRBD2. V lost 5 bases to trimming and J lost 4 bases; unmatched junction nucleotides: 17. Germline V gives CDR1 SGHVS, CDR2 FNYEAQ. The CDR3 covers 18 residues. The CDR3 here is CASSPQAAGGRRPDTQYF. The DNA of the CDR3 is TGTGCCAGCAGCCCTCAGGCGGCGGGAGGTCGACGACCAGATACGCAGTATTTT.

V usage is TRBV4-2 and J usage is TRBJ2-7; 8 bases match TRBD2. The CDR3 is 14 amino acids. The V gene's germline CDR1 is LGHNA and CDR2 YNFKEQ. The trim removed 1 base at V and 3 bases at J, leaving 2 bases unmatched. CDR3 in amino acids: CASSQVGTSYEQYF. The CDR3 nucleotides are TGTGCCAGCAGCCAAGTAGGGACTAGCTACGAGCAGTACTTC.

This clonotype was detected many times. The rearrangement joins TRBV28 to TRBJ1-5; 7 nucleotides agree with TRBD1. This CDR3 is 19 amino acids long. CDR1 is MDHEN, CDR2 SYDVKM, per germline. V shed 6 bases and J 0 bases; nucleotides not matched to a gene: 17. The CDR3: CASSLTRDSPLHSNQPQHF. In DNA form, the CDR3 reads TGTGCCAGCAGCCTGACCCGGGACAGTCCCTTGCATAGCAATCAGCCCCAGCATTTT.